Sequencing of this T cell receptor (beta chain) was carried out in a study of blood T cell repertoires in COVID-19. In the study overall: The analysed material was cDNA or gDNA that came from T cells, B-cell-depleted T cells, or PBMCs.

With V trimmed by 4 bases and J by 7 bases, 5 bases remained unmatched. The CDR3 is made up of 14 amino acids. Per the germline V gene, CDR1 is MDHEN and CDR2 is SYDVKM. Original data processing: From reference gene primer amplification, estimates of nucleated cell counts were derived. Assay used: immunoSEQ multiplex PCR; TCRdb lists only in-frame clones, some missing. V, J and clone size are taken as reported in that table, and D and trimming were inferred from the DNA itself. The sample consists of about 54,000 clones, 75% to 85% of them appearing once. Sequenced: peripheral blood. This receptor was obtained from a human donor in a cohort sampled during active COVID-19. V usage is TRBV28 and J usage is TRBJ1-5; 9 bases map to TRBD1. The CDR3 DNA follows: TGTGCCAGCAGTTCACAGGGGGCTTGGCAGCCCCAGCATTTT. This encodes CASSSQGAWQPQHF.